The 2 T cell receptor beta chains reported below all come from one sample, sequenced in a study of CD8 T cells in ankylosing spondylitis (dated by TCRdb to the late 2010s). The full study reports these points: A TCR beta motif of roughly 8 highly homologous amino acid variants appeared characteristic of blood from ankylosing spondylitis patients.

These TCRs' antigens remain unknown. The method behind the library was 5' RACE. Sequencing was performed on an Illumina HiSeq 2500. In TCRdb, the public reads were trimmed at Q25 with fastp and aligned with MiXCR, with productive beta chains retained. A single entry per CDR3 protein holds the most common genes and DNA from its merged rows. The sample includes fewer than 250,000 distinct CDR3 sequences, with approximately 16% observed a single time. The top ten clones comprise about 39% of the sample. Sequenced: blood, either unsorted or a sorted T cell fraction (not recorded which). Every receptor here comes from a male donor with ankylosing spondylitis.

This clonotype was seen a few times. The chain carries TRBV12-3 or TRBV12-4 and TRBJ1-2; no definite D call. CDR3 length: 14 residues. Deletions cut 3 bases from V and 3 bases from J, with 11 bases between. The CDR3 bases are TGTGCCAGCAGTTTTATAAGAGGGCACTATGGCTACACCTTC. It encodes CASSFIRGHYGYTF.

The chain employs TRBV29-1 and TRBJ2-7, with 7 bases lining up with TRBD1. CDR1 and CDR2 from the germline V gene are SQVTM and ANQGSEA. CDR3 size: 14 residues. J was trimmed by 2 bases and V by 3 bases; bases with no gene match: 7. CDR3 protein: CSVDGRDSPYEQYF. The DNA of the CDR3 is TGCAGCGTTGACGGCCGGGACAGCCCCTACGAGCAGTACTTC.